A selection of T cell receptor beta chains follows, all from one sample in a study of CD8 T cells in ankylosing spondylitis. One entry per CDR3 protein results from TCRdb running MiXCR on the 5' RACE reads. This sample carries about 130,000 distinct CDR3 sequences, roughly 9% of them seen once, and the ten largest clones take approximately 3.3%. The sequencing input was blood, either unsorted or a sorted T cell fraction (not recorded which). Source of these receptors: a male donor with ankylosing spondylitis or in good health (not recorded which). The CDR3 runs from the conserved cysteine through the conserved F or W. A D gene is named only where the DNA matches it firmly. A row's size may be missing; if present it is once, few, many or a size class.

>few|TRBV6-5|NA|TRBJ1-5
CASSYSKSNQPQHF
TGTGCCAGCAGTTACTCGAAGAGCAATCAGCCCCAGCATTTT
>many|TRBV18|TRBD2|TRBJ2-3
CASSPIGTSGRKDTQYF
TGTGCCAGCTCACCGATAGGGACTAGCGGGAGGAAAGATACGCAGTATTTT
>many|TRBV7-9|NA|TRBJ2-3
CASSPQDTQYF
TGTGCCAGCAGCCCACAGGATACGCAGTATTTT
>many|TRBV7-2|NA|TRBJ1-5
CASSQTNSNQPQHF
TGTGCCAGCAGCCAGACAAATAGCAATCAGCCCCAGCATTTT
>few|TRBV18|NA|TRBJ1-1
CASSPDRGGEAFF
TGTGCCAGCTCACCGGACAGAGGTGGTGAAGCTTTCTTT
>NA|TRBV21-1|NA|TRBJ2-7
CASSEAMDASYEQYF
TGTGCCAGCAGCGAAGCTATGGACGCCTCCTACGAGCAGTACTTC
>many|TRBV20-1|TRBD1|TRBJ2-7
CSASSGQGVILEQYF
TGCAGTGCTAGCTCCGGACAGGGGGTTATTTTAGAGCAGTACTTC
>NA|TRBV10-3|NA|TRBJ2-7
CAISRDGRYEQYF
TGTGCCATCAGCCGGGACGGGCGCTACGAGCAGTACTTC
>many|TRBV15|TRBD1|TRBJ2-1
CATSISRQGRFNEQFF
TGTGCCACCAGCATATCCCGACAGGGTAGATTTAATGAGCAGTTCTTC
>few|TRBV12-3/TRBV12-4|NA|TRBJ2-1
CASSLQTGDNEQFF
TGTGCCAGCAGTTTACAGACTGGTGACAATGAGCAGTTCTTC
>NA|TRBV7-2|TRBD2|TRBJ2-5
CASRKRDVETQYF
TGTGCCAGCAGAAAGCGGGACGTGGAGACCCAGTACTTC
>many|TRBV6-1|TRBD1|TRBJ2-2
CASRQQGAGTGELFF
TGTGCCAGCAGGCAACAGGGGGCTGGTACCGGGGAGCTGTTTTTT
>few|TRBV7-2|TRBD2|TRBJ2-3
CASSLALAGGTDTQYF
TGTGCCAGCAGCTTAGCGCTAGCGGGAGGCACAGATACGCAGTATTTT
>NA|TRBV9|TRBD2|TRBJ2-1
CASSARTSGSGEQFF
TGTGCCAGCAGCGCCCGGACTAGCGGGAGTGGTGAGCAGTTCTTC
>many|TRBV5-5|NA|TRBJ2-3
CASSTGTITDTQYF
TGTGCCAGCAGCACAGGGACAATCACAGATACGCAGTATTTT
>many|TRBV18|TRBD1|TRBJ1-4
CASSADRGPSTNEKLFF
TGTGCCAGCTCCGCTGACAGGGGGCCTTCAACTAATGAAAAACTGTTTTTT
>many|TRBV30|NA|TRBJ1-1
CAWTLKGGNTEAFF
TGTGCCTGGACCCTCAAGGGGGGGAACACTGAAGCTTTCTTT
>many|TRBV5-1|NA|TRBJ1-3
CASSSGLPDGGNTIYF
TGCGCCAGCAGCTCGGGACTTCCGGACGGTGGAAACACCATATATTTT
>few|TRBV5-1|NA|TRBJ2-1
CASSEGQTQFF
TGCGCCAGCAGCGAGGGACAAACGCAGTTCTTC
>many|TRBV6-2/TRBV6-3|NA|TRBJ2-7
CASSRDFVGEQYF
TGTGCCAGCAGCCGGGACTTCGTAGGTGAGCAGTACTTC
>few|TRBV5-1|NA|TRBJ2-1
CASSLRSSAGADNEQFF
TGCGCCAGCAGCTTGAGGTCTTCAGCGGGTGCCGACAATGAGCAGTTCTTC
>many|TRBV12-3/TRBV12-4|TRBD2|TRBJ2-1
CASSFREGPFREQFF
TGTGCCAGCAGTTTTCGGGAGGGCCCTTTTAGAGAGCAGTTCTTC
>NA|TRBV5-1|NA|TRBJ2-1
CASSLTAGTDNEQFF
TGCGCCAGCAGCTTGACAGCGGGGACAGACAATGAGCAGTTCTTC
>many|TRBV15|NA|TRBJ2-7
CATSRGGVGYEQYF
TGTGCCACCAGCAGAGGAGGGGTCGGCTACGAGCAGTACTTC
>NA|TRBV4-2|TRBD2|TRBJ2-7
CASSQVLTSAGSYEQCF
TGTGCCAGCAGCCAAGTGTTGACTAGCGCCGGCTCCTACGAGCAGTGCTTC
>many|TRBV6-1|TRBD1|TRBJ1-5
CASNPTGDYQPQHF
TGTGCCAGCAATCCCACAGGGGATTATCAGCCCCAGCATTTT